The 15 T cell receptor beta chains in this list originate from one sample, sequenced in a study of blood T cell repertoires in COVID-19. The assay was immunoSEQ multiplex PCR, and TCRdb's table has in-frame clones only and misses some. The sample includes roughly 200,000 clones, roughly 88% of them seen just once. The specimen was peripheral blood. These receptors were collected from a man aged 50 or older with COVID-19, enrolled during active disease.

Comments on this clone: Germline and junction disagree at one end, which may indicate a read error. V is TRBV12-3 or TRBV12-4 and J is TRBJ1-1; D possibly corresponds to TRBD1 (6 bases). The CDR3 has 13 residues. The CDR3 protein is CASSFQGNTEALF. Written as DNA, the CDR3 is TGTGCCAGCAGTTTTCAGGGGAACACTGAAGCTCTCTTT.

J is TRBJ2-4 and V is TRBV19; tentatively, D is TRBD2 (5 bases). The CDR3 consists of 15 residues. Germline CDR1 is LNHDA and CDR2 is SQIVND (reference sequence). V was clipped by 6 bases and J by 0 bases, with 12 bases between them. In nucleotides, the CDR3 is TGTGCCAGTAGCTCCGGGAATCTAGCCAAAAACATTCAGTACTTC. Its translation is CASSSGNLAKNIQYF.

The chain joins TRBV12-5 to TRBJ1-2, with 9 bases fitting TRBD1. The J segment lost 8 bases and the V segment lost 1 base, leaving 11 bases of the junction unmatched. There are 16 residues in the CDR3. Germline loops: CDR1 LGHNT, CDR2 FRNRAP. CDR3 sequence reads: CASGLGRTGEDNGYTF. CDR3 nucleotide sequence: TGTGCTAGTGGTTTGGGTCGGACAGGGGAGGATAACGGCTACACCTTC.

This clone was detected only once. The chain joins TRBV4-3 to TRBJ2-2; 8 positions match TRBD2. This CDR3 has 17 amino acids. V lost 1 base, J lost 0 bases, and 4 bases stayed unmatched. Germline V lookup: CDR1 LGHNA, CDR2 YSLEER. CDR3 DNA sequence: TGCGCCAGCAGCCAAGTCGCGGGGGGCGCGAACACCGGGGAGCTGTTTTTT. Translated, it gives CASSQVAGGANTGELFF.

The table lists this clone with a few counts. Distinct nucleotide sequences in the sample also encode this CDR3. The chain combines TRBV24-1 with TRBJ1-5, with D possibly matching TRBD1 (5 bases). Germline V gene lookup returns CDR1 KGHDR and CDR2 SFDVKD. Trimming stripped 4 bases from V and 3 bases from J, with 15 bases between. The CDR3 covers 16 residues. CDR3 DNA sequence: TGTGCCACCAGTGACCCGGGGAGGGGTGACAATCAGCCCCAGCATTTT. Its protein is CATSDPGRGDNQPQHF.

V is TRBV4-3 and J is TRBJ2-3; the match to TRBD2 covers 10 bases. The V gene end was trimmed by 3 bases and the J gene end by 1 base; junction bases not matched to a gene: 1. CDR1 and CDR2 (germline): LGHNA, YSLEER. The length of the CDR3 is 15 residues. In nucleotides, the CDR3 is TGCGCCAGCAGCCACGGGACTAGCGGCACAGATACGCAGTATTTT. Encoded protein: CASSHGTSGTDTQYF.

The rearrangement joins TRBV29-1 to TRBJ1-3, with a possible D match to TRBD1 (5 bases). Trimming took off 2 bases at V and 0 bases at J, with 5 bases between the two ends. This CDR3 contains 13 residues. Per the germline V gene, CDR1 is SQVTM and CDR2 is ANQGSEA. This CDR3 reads CSVETGSGNTIYF. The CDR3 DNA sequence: TGCAGCGTTGAAACAGGCTCTGGAAACACCATATATTTT.

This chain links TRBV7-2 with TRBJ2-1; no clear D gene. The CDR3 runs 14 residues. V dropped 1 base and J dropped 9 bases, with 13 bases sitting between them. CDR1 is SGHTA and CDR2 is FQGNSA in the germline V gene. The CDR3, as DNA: TGTGCCAGCAGCTTAGGGGCCCCGGCTCGTGAGCAGTTCTTC. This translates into CASSLGAPAREQFF.

CDR3 amino acids: CASTRDSGELFF. The CDR3 DNA reads as TGTGCCAGCACCCGGGACAGCGGGGAGCTGTTTTTT. This rearrangement joins TRBV12-3 or TRBV12-4 to TRBJ2-2; 7 bases agree with TRBD1. The CDR3 extends over 12 amino acids. V was clipped by 7 bases and J by 7 bases; unmatched bases: 3.

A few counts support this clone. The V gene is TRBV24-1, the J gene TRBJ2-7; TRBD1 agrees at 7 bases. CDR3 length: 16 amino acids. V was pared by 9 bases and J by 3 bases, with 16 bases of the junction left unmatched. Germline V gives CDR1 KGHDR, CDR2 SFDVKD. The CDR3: CATPSGTATLSYEQYF. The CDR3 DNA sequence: TGTGCCACCCCCTCCGGGACAGCAACCCTAAGCTACGAGCAGTACTTC.

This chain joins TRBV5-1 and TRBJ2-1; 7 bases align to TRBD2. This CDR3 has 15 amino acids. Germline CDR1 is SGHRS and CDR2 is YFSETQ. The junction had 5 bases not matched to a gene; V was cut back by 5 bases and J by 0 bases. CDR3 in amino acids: CASRLARSSYNEQFF. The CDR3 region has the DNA TGCGCCAGCAGACTAGCGCGAAGCTCCTACAATGAGCAGTTCTTC.

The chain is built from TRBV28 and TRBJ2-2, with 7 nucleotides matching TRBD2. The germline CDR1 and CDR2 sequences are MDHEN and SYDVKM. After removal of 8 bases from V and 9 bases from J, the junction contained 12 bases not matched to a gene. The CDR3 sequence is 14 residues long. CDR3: CASGKRGEARELFF. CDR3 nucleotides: TGTGCCAGCGGGAAGCGGGGTGAGGCGAGGGAGCTGTTTTTT.

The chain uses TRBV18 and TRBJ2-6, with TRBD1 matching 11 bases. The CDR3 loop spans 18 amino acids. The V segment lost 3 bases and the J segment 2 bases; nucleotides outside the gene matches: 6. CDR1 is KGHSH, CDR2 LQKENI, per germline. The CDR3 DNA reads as TGTGCCAGCTCACCCAAGGACAGGGGGCCAACTGGGGCCAACGTCCTGACTTTC. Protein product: CASSPKDRGPTGANVLTF.

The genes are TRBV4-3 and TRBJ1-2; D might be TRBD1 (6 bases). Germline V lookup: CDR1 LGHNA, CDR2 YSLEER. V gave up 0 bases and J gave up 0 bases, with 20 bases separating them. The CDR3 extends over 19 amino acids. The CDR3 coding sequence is TGCGCCAGCAGCCAAGATCTTGCAGGGACACTCGGTTCTAACTATGGCTACACCTTC. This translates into CASSQDLAGTLGSNYGYTF.

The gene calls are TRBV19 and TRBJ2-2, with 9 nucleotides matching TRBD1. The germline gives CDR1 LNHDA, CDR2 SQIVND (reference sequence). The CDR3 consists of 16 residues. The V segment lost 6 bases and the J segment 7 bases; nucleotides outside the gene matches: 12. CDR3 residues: CASSLPGTGFGGELFF. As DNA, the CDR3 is TGTGCCAGTAGCCTCCCCGGGACAGGGTTTGGCGGGGAGCTGTTTTTT.